This TCR beta chain is from a study of CD8 T cells in ankylosing spondylitis. This clonotype was seen many times. TCR beta libraries were made by quantitative 5'-RACE with molecular barcodes. TCRdb processed the 5' RACE reads anew with MiXCR; each CDR3 protein has one entry. This table holds under 130,000 distinct CDR3 sequences, around 24% found once. The CDR3 has 13 amino acids. Trimming pared 1 base from V and 1 base from J, leaving 7 bases between. The V gene's germline CDR1 is DFQATT and CDR2 SNEGSKA (reference sequence). The genes are TRBV20-1 and TRBJ1-2; D gene unclear. The sequenced material came from synovial fluid, either unsorted or a sorted T cell fraction (not recorded which). This TCR was sampled from a male donor with ankylosing spondylitis. The CDR3: CSARGRGNYGYTF. CDR3 in DNA: TGCAGTGCTAGAGGCCGGGGTAACTATGGCTACACCTTC.